A single sample is the source of the 11 T cell receptor beta chains below, sequenced in a study of CD8 T cells in ankylosing spondylitis. Study-level points and caveats: Blood of patients with ankylosing spondylitis appeared to be characterized by a TCR beta motif of eight highly homologous variants.

TCRdb reanalysed the 5' RACE reads using MiXCR and keeps one entry per CDR3 protein. This sample has 700,000 to 1,000,000 distinct CDR3 sequences, with about 10% found just once. These TCRs' antigens remain unknown. Sequencing input: blood, either unsorted or a sorted T cell fraction (not recorded which). The receptors stem from a male donor with ankylosing spondylitis.

This clonotype was recorded a few times. The chain joins TRBV5-1 to TRBJ2-2, with D tentatively TRBD1 (5 bases). This CDR3 is built from 15 residues. V gave up 4 bases and J gave up 6 bases, with 16 bases separating them. The germline V gene has CDR1 SGHRS and CDR2 YFSETQ. The CDR3 sequence is CASSPQGSEAGELFF. DNA of the CDR3: TGCGCCAGCAGCCCCCAGGGAAGTGAAGCCGGGGAGCTGTTTTTT.

This clonotype was picked up a small number of times. The CDR3: CASSQSQGDSGNTIYF. CDR3 nucleotide sequence: TGCGCCAGCAGCCAATCACAGGGGGATTCTGGAAACACCATATATTTT. The V and J genes are TRBV4-1 and TRBJ1-3; 8 nucleotides agree with TRBD1. The ends lost 2 bases at V and 1 base at J; junction bases unmatched: 4. The length of the CDR3 is 16 residues. Germline V gene data show CDR1 as MGHRA and CDR2 as YSYEKL.

In DNA form, the CDR3 reads TGCAGTGCTAGCGACATCGGGGTTTGGGCCGGGGAGCTGTTTTTT. Translation gives CSASDIGVWAGELFF. The V and J genes are TRBV20-1 and TRBJ2-2; TRBD2 is a possible D gene (5 bases). The CDR3 consists of 15 residues. The V gene lost 3 bases and the J gene lost 6 bases, with 17 bases spanning the gap. Germline CDR1 and CDR2: DFQATT and SNEGSKA (reference sequence).

This clonotype was observed a few times. The chain carries TRBV5-1 and TRBJ2-5; 10 bases agree with TRBD2. This CDR3 has 15 residues. Germline values: CDR1 SGHRS, CDR2 YFSETQ. Unmatched junction bases numbered 9, after V lost 5 bases and J lost 5 bases. In DNA, the CDR3 is TGCGCCAGCAGGCCTAGCGGGAGACCCGGGGAGACCCAGTACTTC. Translated, it gives CASRPSGRPGETQYF.

V usage is TRBV5-6 and J usage is TRBJ2-7; 9 positions match TRBD1. Looked up from germline, CDR1 is SGHDT and CDR2 is YYEEEE. Losses at the gene ends were 5 bases for V and 2 bases for J; bases not matched to a gene: 5. The CDR3 sequence is 14 residues long. In DNA, the CDR3 is TGTGCCAGCAGACAGGGGGCGATTCCCTACGAGCAGTACTTC. Translated, it gives CASRQGAIPYEQYF.

This chain uses TRBV5-6 with TRBJ2-3; D possibly corresponds to TRBD1 (5 bases). The CDR3 extends over 15 amino acids. Trimming removed 4 bases from V and 4 bases from J, with 16 bases in between. Germline CDR1 SGHDT, CDR2 YYEEEE. CDR3 region: CASSGWGDGADTQYF. CDR3 bases: TGTGCCAGCAGCGGCTGGGGCGATGGAGCAGATACGCAGTATTTT. The full variable domain, in which reference TRBV5-6 and TRBJ2-3 provide the parts outside the CDR3, is DAGVTQSPTHLIKTRGQQVTLRCSPKSGHDTVSWYQQALGQGPQFIFQYYEEEERQRGNFPDRFSGHQFPNYSSELNVNALLLGDSALYLCASSGWGDGADTQYFGPGTRLTVL.

This clonotype was detected only a few times. Given a much more abundant clone one base away, this may be a read error. The chain carries TRBV25-1 and TRBJ1-1, with 10 bases aligning to TRBD1. From germline, CDR1 is MGHDK and CDR2 SYGVNS. With V trimmed by 2 bases and J by 4 bases, 4 bases remained unmatched. The CDR3 covers 15 residues. CDR3: CASSEPGQGSTEAFF. The CDR3 bases are TGTGCCAGCAGTGAACCGGGACAGGGGAGCACTGAAGCTTTCTTT.

This clonotype was counted a few times. In DNA form, the CDR3 reads TGCAGTGGAGAGAGGGGCGGGGAAGAGACCCAGTACTTC. This encodes CSGERGGEETQYF. The chain couples TRBV20-1 to TRBJ2-5; TRBD2 might be the D (6 bases). V lost 7 bases and J 3 bases, leaving 15 bases between the germline ends. Germline V gene data show CDR1 as DFQATT and CDR2 as SNEGSKA (reference sequence). The CDR3 has 13 residues.

V gene TRBV5-5 combines with J gene TRBJ2-5; tentatively, D is TRBD2 (6 bases). Per germline, CDR1 SGHKS and CDR2 YYEKEE (reference sequence). Trimming cost V 3 bases and J 5 bases, with 17 bases left between them. The CDR3 totals 15 residues. The CDR3 here is CASSSTGDLWETQYF. In DNA form, the CDR3 reads TGTGCCAGCAGCTCAACGGGGGATCTTTGGGAGACCCAGTACTTC.

This clonotype was observed a few times. The V call is TRBV20-1, the J call TRBJ2-3; D is unresolved. The V gene's germline CDR1 is DFQATT and CDR2 SNEGSKA (reference sequence). Trimming left V 3 bases short and J 5 bases short, with 9 bases between. The CDR3 is 12 residues long. CDR3 residues: CSASTDLDTQYF. CDR3 DNA: TGCAGTGCTAGTACAGACCTAGATACGCAGTATTTT.

This clonotype was seen at least ten times. The gene calls are TRBV10-1 and TRBJ2-2; D uncertain. This CDR3 contains 15 residues. Germline lookup yields CDR1 WNHNN and CDR2 SYGVQD (reference sequence). V shed 2 bases and J shed 3 bases, with 10 bases lying between them. CDR3 bases: TGCGCCAGCAGTGAGCACAGATCCTACACCGGGGAGCTGTTTTTT. Translation gives CASSEHRSYTGELFF.